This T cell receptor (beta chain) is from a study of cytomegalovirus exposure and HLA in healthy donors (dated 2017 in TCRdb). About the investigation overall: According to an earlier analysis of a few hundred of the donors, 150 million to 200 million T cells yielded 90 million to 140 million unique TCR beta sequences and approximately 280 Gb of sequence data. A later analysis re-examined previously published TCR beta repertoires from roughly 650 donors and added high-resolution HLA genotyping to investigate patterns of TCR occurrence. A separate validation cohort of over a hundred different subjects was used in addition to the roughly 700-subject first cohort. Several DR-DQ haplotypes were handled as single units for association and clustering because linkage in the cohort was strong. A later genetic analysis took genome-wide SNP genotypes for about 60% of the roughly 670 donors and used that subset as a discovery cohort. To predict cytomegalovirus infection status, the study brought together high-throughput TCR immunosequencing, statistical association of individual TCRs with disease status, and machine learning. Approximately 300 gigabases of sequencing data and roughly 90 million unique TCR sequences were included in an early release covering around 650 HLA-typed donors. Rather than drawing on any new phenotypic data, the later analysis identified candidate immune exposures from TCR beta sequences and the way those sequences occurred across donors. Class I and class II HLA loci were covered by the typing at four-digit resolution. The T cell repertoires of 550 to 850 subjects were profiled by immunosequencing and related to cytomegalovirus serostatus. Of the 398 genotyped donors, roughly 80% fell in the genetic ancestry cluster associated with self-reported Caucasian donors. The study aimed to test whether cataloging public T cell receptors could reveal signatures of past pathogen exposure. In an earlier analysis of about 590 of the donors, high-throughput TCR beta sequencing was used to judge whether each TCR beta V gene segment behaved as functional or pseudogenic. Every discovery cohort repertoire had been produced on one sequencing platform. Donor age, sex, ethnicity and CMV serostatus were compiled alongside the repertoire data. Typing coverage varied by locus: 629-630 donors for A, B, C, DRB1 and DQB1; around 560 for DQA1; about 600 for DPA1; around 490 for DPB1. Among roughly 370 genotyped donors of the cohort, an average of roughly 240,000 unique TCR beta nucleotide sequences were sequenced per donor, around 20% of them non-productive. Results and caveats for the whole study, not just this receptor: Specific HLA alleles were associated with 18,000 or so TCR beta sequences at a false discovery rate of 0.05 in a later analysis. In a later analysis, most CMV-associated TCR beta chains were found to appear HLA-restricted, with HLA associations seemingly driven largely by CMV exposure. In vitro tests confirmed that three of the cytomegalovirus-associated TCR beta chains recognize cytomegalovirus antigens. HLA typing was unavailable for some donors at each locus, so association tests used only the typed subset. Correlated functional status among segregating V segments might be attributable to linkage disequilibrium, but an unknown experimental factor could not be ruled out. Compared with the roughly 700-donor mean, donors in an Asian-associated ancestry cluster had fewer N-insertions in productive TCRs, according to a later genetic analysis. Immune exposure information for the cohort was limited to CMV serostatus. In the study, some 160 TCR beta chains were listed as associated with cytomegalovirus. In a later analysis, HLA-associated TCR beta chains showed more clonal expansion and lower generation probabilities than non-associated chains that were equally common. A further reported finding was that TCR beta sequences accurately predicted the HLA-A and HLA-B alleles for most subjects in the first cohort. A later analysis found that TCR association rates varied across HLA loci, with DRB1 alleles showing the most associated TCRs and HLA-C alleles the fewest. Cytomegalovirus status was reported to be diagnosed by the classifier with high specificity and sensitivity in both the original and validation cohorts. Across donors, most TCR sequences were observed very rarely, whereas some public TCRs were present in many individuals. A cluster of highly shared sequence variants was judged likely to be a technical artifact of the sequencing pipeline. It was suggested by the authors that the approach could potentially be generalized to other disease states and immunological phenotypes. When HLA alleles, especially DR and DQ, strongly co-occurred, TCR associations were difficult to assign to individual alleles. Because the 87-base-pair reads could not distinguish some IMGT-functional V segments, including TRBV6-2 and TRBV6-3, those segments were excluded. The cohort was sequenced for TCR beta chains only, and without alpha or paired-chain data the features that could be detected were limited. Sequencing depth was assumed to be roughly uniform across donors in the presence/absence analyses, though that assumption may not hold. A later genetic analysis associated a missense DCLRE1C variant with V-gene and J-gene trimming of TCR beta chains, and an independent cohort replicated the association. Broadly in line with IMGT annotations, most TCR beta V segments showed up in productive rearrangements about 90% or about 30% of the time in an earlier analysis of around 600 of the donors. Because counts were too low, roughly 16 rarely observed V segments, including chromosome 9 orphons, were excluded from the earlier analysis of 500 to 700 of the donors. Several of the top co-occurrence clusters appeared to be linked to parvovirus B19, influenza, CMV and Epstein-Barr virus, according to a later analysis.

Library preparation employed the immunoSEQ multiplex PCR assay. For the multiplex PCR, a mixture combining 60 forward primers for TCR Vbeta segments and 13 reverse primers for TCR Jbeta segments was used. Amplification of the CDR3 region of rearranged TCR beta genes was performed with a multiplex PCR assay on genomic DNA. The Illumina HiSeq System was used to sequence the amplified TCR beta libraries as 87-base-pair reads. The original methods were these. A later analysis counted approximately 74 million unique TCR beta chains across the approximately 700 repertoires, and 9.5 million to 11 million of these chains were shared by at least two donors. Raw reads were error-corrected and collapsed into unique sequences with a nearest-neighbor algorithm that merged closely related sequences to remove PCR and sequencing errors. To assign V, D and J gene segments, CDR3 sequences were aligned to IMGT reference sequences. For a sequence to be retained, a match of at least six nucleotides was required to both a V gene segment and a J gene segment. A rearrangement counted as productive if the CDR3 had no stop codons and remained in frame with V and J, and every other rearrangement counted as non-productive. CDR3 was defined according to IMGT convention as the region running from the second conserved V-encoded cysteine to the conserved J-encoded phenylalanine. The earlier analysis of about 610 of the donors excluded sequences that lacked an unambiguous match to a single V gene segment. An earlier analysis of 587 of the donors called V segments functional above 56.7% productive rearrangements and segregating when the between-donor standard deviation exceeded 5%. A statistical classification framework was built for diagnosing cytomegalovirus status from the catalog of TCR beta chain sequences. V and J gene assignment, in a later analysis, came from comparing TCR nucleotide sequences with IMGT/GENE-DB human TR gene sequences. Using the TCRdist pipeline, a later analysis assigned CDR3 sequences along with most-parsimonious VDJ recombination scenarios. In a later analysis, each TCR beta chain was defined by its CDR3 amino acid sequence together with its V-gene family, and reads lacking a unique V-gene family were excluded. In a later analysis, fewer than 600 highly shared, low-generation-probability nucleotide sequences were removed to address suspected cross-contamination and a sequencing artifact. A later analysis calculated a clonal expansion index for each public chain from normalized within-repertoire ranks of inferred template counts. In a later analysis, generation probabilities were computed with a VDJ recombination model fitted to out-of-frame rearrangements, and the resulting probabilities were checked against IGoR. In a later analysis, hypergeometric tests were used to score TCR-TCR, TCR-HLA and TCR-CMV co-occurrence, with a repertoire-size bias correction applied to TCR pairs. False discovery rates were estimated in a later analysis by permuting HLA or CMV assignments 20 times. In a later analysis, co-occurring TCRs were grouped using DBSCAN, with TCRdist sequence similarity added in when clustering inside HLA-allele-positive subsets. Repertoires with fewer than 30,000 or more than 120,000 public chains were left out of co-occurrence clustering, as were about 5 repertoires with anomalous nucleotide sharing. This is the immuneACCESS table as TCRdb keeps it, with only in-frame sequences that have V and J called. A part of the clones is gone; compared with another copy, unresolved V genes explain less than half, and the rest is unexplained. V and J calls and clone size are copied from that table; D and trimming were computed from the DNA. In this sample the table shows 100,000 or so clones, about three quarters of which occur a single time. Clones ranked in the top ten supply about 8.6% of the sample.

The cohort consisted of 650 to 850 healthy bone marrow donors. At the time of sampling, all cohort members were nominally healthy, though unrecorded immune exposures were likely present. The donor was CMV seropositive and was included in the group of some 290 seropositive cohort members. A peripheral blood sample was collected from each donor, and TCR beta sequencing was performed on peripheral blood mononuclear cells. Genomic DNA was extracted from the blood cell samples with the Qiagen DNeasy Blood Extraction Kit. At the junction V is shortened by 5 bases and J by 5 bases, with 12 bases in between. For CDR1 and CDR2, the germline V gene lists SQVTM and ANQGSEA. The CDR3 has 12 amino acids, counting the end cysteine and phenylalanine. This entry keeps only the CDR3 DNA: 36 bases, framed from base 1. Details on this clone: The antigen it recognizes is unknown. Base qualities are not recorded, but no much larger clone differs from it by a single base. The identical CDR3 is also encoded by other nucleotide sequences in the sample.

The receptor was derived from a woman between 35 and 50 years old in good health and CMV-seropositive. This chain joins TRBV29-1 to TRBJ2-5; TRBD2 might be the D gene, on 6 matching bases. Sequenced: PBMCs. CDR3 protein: CSVSSGGETQYF. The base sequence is TGCAGCGTTTCGAGCGGAGGGGAGACCCAGTACTTC.